This T cell receptor beta chain was sequenced in a study of stem cell transplantation in POMP-related autoinflammatory disease. Overall study: Pre-transplant patients had naive-skewed CD4+ T cells and few CD8+ T cells.

Sequencing was performed with immunoSEQ multiplex PCR; in TCRdb, only in-frame clones are kept and a portion is missing. The sample yields approximately 65,000 clones, around 90% seen once. PRAID featured prominent immunodeficiency. This CDR3 contains 13 residues. Trimming cost V 6 bases and J 6 bases, with 12 bases left between them. Germline loops: CDR1 MDHEN, CDR2 SYDVKM. V and J are TRBV28 and TRBJ1-5; unclear D gene. Sequencing was performed on CD4+ T cells from PBMCs, taken after stem cell transplantation. The source is a human patient with POMP-related autoinflammation and immune dysregulation (PRAID). A share of the T cells may be of graft donor origin. The CDR3 loop is CASSDNSPQPQHF. The CDR3 DNA follows: TGTGCCAGCAGCGACAACTCTCCTCAGCCCCAGCATTTT.